One and the same sample provided the 14 T cell receptor beta chains below, sequenced in a study of identical twins. TCRdb recomputed calls from the 5' RACE reads with MiXCR, one row per CDR3 protein. The sample has 1.5 million to 2 million distinct CDR3 sequences, about 32% seen once. Sample: cord blood. The receptors stem from a newborn girl in good health.

The gene calls are TRBV5-1 and TRBJ2-3; weak D call: TRBD2 (5 bases). Trimming cost V 0 bases and J 4 bases, with 12 bases left between them. The CDR3 runs to 15 residues. Germline assignment: CDR1 SGHRS and CDR2 YFSETQ. CDR3: CASSLDGVGADTQYF. The CDR3 nucleotides read TGCGCCAGCAGCTTGGACGGGGTTGGGGCAGATACGCAGTATTTT.

This chain uses TRBV6-1 with TRBJ1-5; D is unresolved. Germline V gene sequence: CDR1 MNHNS, CDR2 SASEGT. The CDR3 extends over 14 amino acids. V dropped 4 bases and J dropped 6 bases, with 13 bases sitting between them. CDR3 DNA: TGTGCCAGCAGTGCGGGCCGGGGTGGTCAGCCCCAGCATTTT. It specifies CASSAGRGGQPQHF.

A few counts support this clonotype. The rearrangement joins TRBV3-1 to TRBJ2-1; D remains unclear. V gave up 0 bases and J gave up 15 bases, with 6 bases separating them. The germline V gene encodes CDR1 LGHDT and CDR2 YNNKEL (reference sequence). The CDR3 runs to 10 residues. CDR3 loop: CASSQDCLFF. The CDR3 coding sequence is TGTGCCAGCAGCCAAGATTGCCTGTTCTTC.

The CDR3 is CASSAALAGGRGEQYF. CDR3 DNA: TGCGCCAGCAGCGCCGCACTAGCGGGAGGCAGAGGCGAGCAGTACTTC. The J gene is TRBJ2-7, the V gene TRBV5-1; 12 bases align to TRBD2. Germline CDR1 is SGHRS and CDR2 is YFSETQ. The CDR3 is made up of 16 amino acids. V trimming: 4 bases; J trimming: 6 bases; junction bases outside the gene matches: 11. Variable domain in full (rest from reference TRBV5-1 and TRBJ2-7): KAGVTQTPRYLIKTRGQQVTLSCSPISGHRSVSWYQQTPGQGLQFLFEYFSETQRNKGNFPGRFSGRQFSNSRSEMNVSTLELGDSALYLCASSAALAGGRGEQYFGPGTRLTVT.

This clonotype came up many times. This chain joins TRBV14 and TRBJ2-1; no firm D call. This CDR3 region has 15 residues. Trimming shortened V by 3 bases and J by 1 base, and 10 bases separated the two germline ends. The germline gives CDR1 SGHDN, CDR2 FVKESK. The chain's CDR3 is CASSQLEPSYNEQFF. CDR3 DNA sequence: TGTGCCAGCAGCCAGCTAGAACCTTCCTACAATGAGCAGTTCTTC.

The rearrangement uses TRBV20-1 and TRBJ2-7; D tentatively reads TRBD1 or TRBD2 (5 bases each). Germline V gene sequence: CDR1 DFQATT, CDR2 SNEGSKA (reference sequence). The V and J ends lost 3 bases and 2 bases respectively, with 11 bases between them. CDR3 length: 13 amino acids. This chain's CDR3 is CSARGRSTYEQYF. As DNA, the CDR3 is TGCAGTGCTAGGGGACGGTCCACCTACGAGCAGTACTTC.

Points on this clonotype: A much larger clone differs by one base, so this may be a read error. This chain connects TRBV15 to TRBJ2-3; TRBD2 matches 12 bases. The germline V gene has CDR1 LNHNV and CDR2 YYDKDF (reference sequence). The CDR3 loop spans 15 amino acids. CDR3 coding DNA: TGTACCACCAGCAGACTAGCGGGAGTAAGAGATACGCAGTATTTT. It encodes CTTSRLAGVRDTQYF.

The chain is built from TRBV5-1 and TRBJ2-7, with 12 bases aligning to TRBD2. The J call may be mistaken, given a closer DNA end match to TRBJ2-5. The CDR3 covers 16 residues. Germline V CDR1 and CDR2: SGHRS, YFSETQ. The DNA of the CDR3 is TGCGCCAGCAGCCCAGGACTAGCGGGGAAGAAAGAGACCCAGTACTTC. Its protein is CASSPGLAGKKETQYF.

This clonotype has at least ten counts. The V call is TRBV6-5, the J call TRBJ2-1; 12 bases map to TRBD2. Germline trimming cut 5 bases from V and 4 bases from J; bases unmatched to any gene: 3. CDR1 is MNHEY and CDR2 is SVGAGI in the germline V gene. The CDR3 has 15 amino acids. CDR3 nucleotides: TGTGCCAGCAGTCACGGGACTAGCGGGTACAATGAGCAGTTCTTC. This translates into CASSHGTSGYNEQFF.

This clonotype was detected only a few times. The rearrangement joins TRBV7-9 to TRBJ2-1, with D uncertain. The germline V gene has CDR1 SEHNR and CDR2 FQNEAQ (reference sequence). The CDR3 consists of 16 residues. Trimming pared 0 bases from V and 4 bases from J, leaving 13 bases between. CDR3 nucleotide sequence: TGTGCCAGCAGCTTAGCGCTGAAGGGTAGATACAATGAGCAGTTCTTC. Encoded protein: CASSLALKGRYNEQFF.

This chain uses TRBV20-1 with TRBJ2-7, with 10 bases lining up with TRBD2. The J segment lost 0 bases and the V segment lost 3 bases, leaving 5 bases of the junction unmatched. This CDR3 spans 15 amino acids. The germline V gene has CDR1 DFQATT and CDR2 SNEGSKA (reference sequence). CDR3 DNA: TGCAGTGCTAGCTATAGCGGGGGGACCTCCTACGAGCAGTACTTC. Its protein is CSASYSGGTSYEQYF.

Only a few counts were recorded for this clonotype. This rearrangement joins TRBV10-2 to TRBJ2-5; TRBD2 aligns across 13 bases. CDR1 and CDR2 (germline): WSHSY, SAAADI. This CDR3 is built from 16 residues. Trimming removed 7 bases from V and 4 bases from J; junction bases left unmatched: 9. CDR3 nucleotide sequence: TGCGCCAGCAAGCCTACTAGCGGGGGGGTAGTAGAGACCCAGTACTTC. This encodes CASKPTSGGVVETQYF.

The chain carries TRBV7-9 and TRBJ2-3; possibly TRBD1 for D (7 bases). V shed 5 bases and J shed 3 bases, with 15 bases lying between them. CDR3 length: 15 amino acids. Germline assignment: CDR1 SEHNR and CDR2 FQNEAQ (reference sequence). CDR3 sequence: CASSVDQGGTDTQYF. The CDR3, as DNA: TGTGCCAGCAGCGTTGACCAGGGGGGTACAGATACGCAGTATTTT.

This clonotype showed up many times. The chain carries TRBV5-1 and TRBJ2-7; 7 nucleotides agree with TRBD1. CDR3 length equals 15 residues. Per the germline V gene, CDR1 is SGHRS and CDR2 is YFSETQ. J lost 3 bases, V lost 4 bases, and 10 bases had no gene match. The CDR3 region has the DNA TGCGCCAGCAGCCAAAGGACAGGAGCCCTCTACGAGCAGTACTTC. It codes for CASSQRTGALYEQYF.